These 21 T cell receptor beta chains share one sample of origin, sequenced in a study of OX40 agonist ivuxolimab in advanced cancers. TCRdb's table, derived via immunoSEQ multiplex PCR, lists solely in-frame clones and lacks some. Here the sample spans about 17,000 clones, approximately 76% being singletons. The sample in question was CD4+ or CD8+ T cells sorted from blood, obtained in a trial of the OX40 agonist ivuxolimab. Receptors originate from an adult with an advanced solid tumor such as melanoma, head and neck, liver or kidney cancer.

This clone has only one observation. This sample also contains other DNA sequences that code for the same CDR3. DNA of the CDR3: TGTGCCAGCAGCGTAGGAACAGGGACCTACGAGCAGTACTTC. Encoded protein: CASSVGTGTYEQYF. V is TRBV9 and J is TRBJ2-7, with a possible D match to TRBD1 (6 bases). Germline V gene lookup returns CDR1 SGDLS and CDR2 YYNGEE. Trimming removed 0 bases at V and 2 bases at J, with 9 bases between. This CDR3 has 14 amino acids.

This clone is labeled as large. The CDR3 spells CASSVGTGGYNEQFF. CDR3 bases: TGCGCCAGCAGCGTCGGGACAGGGGGCTACAATGAGCAGTTCTTC. The chain joins TRBV4-3 to TRBJ2-1; 11 nucleotides match TRBD1. Germline values: CDR1 LGHNA, CDR2 YSLEER. This CDR3 is 15 amino acids long. J lost 3 bases, V lost 5 bases, and 3 bases had no gene match.

Turning to this clone: One junction end disagrees with the germline gene, perhaps due to a read error. V is TRBV10-3 and J is TRBJ2-5, with 7 bases identical to TRBD1. CDR1 is ENHRY and CDR2 is SYGVKD in the germline V gene. The CDR3 spans 15 residues. This CDR3 is CASSDRAGLQETQYF. The DNA for the CDR3 is TGTGCCAGCAGTGACAGGGCCGGACTTCAAGAGACCCAGTACTTC.

This clone was detected only once. This chain connects TRBV6-5 to TRBJ2-1; tentative D call: TRBD2 (6 bases). The CDR3 loop spans 15 amino acids. Germline CDR1 and CDR2: MNHEY and SVGAGI. V lost 6 bases to trimming and J lost 0 bases, with 12 bases between them. The CDR3 nucleotides are TGTGCCAGCAGCCCCCGGGGGAGCTCCTACAATGAGCAGTTCTTC. Encoded protein: CASSPRGSSYNEQFF.

With regard to this clone: The same CDR3 arises from other DNA sequences in this sample as well. The chain links TRBV27 to TRBJ2-7; a weak D match, TRBD2 (6 bases). CDR1 is MNHEY and CDR2 is SMNVEV in the germline V gene (reference sequence). V was trimmed by 6 bases and J by 0 bases, leaving 9 bases between them. CDR3 length: 13 residues. Here the CDR3 reads CASSLTSSYEQYF. The CDR3 DNA is TGTGCCAGCAGCTTGACTAGCTCCTACGAGCAGTACTTC.

The chain has TRBV14 and TRBJ2-7; 7 bases are a match to TRBD1. This CDR3 comprises 15 residues. Per germline, CDR1 SGHDN and CDR2 FVKESK. Trimming removed 4 bases from V and 2 bases from J; junction bases left unmatched: 8. The CDR3 protein is CASSPLRQGAYEQYF. CDR3 nucleotide sequence: TGTGCCAGCAGCCCCCTAAGGCAGGGGGCCTACGAGCAGTACTTC.

This sequence joins TRBV7-9 and TRBJ2-7; the D is unclear. The length of the CDR3 is 14 residues. Germline V lookup: CDR1 SEHNR, CDR2 FQNEAQ (reference sequence). Trimming took off 4 bases at V and 0 bases at J, with 10 bases between the two ends. The chain's CDR3 is CASSSPVGSYEQYF. In nucleotides, the CDR3 is TGTGCCAGCAGCTCCCCCGTAGGCTCCTACGAGCAGTACTTC.

Here the CDR3 DNA reads TGTGCCAGCAGCTCCCGGGACAGGGAGACCCAGTACTTC. Protein product: CASSSRDRETQYF. The V and J genes are TRBV7-9 and TRBJ2-5; 8 nucleotides match TRBD1. The CDR3 covers 13 residues. The junction had 3 bases not matched to a gene; V was cut back by 4 bases and J by 5 bases. The germline gives CDR1 SEHNR, CDR2 FQNEAQ (reference sequence).

This sequence joins TRBV6-5 and TRBJ2-7; TRBD1 is a possible D gene (5 bases). The CDR3 totals 12 residues. The V gene's germline CDR1 is MNHEY and CDR2 SVGAGI. Trimming took off 6 bases at V and 6 bases at J, with 12 bases between the two ends. Here the CDR3 reads CASSPGWGEQYF. As DNA, the CDR3 is TGTGCCAGCAGCCCAGGGTGGGGCGAGCAGTACTTC.

The chain couples TRBV9 to TRBJ2-1, with D possibly being TRBD2 (5 bases). CDR1 is SGDLS and CDR2 is YYNGEE in the germline V gene. V was cut by 4 bases and J by 3 bases, with 11 bases left in between. The CDR3 has 14 amino acids. As DNA, the CDR3 is TGTGCCAGCAGCTTGAGCGGCAGCTACAATGAGCAGTTCTTC. Translated, it gives CASSLSGSYNEQFF.

The chain is built from TRBV7-3 and TRBJ2-1; 7 bases are a match to TRBD2. The CDR3 runs 14 residues. Germline V gene sequence: CDR1 SGHTA, CDR2 FQGTGA. J gave up 9 bases and V 3 bases, and 8 bases lay outside the gene matches. CDR3 sequence: CASSFRAGVREQFF. CDR3 nucleotides: TGTGCCAGCAGCTTTCGGGCGGGAGTCCGTGAGCAGTTCTTC.

The chain couples TRBV6-6 to TRBJ1-4; a weak D match, TRBD1 (5 bases). The germline V gene encodes CDR1 MNHNY and CDR2 SVGAGI (reference sequence). Trimming left V 6 bases short and J 11 bases short, with 13 bases between. The CDR3 consists of 12 residues. CDR3 loop: CASSPDRMKLFF. Here the CDR3 DNA reads TGTGCCAGCAGCCCCGACAGAATGAAACTGTTTTTT.

This chain uses TRBV21-1 with TRBJ2-1; the table's D gene call, TRBD1, was not cross checked with the DNA. TRBV21-1 is given as a pseudogene. This CDR3 has 16 amino acids. The CDR3 DNA reads as TGTGCCAGCAGCAAAAAACTTCCGGGACATACAGGCGGGCAGTTCTTC. Amino acid sequence: CASSKKLPGHTGGQFF.

The V and J genes are TRBV7-9 and TRBJ1-2; D is possibly TRBD1 (5 bases). V lost 3 bases, J lost 4 bases, and 9 bases lay in between. The germline V gene has CDR1 SEHNR and CDR2 FQNEAQ (reference sequence). CDR3 length: 13 residues. The CDR3 reads CASSLGGFYGYTF. The CDR3 DNA is TGTGCCAGCAGCTTGGGGGGGTTCTATGGCTACACCTTC.

The CDR3 DNA reads TGCGCCAGCAGCGAAGCTCACAGGGGGAACACTGAAGCTTTCTTT. Its protein product is CASSEAHRGNTEAFF. J is TRBJ1-1 and V is TRBV4-3; TRBD1 matches at 7 bases. CDR1 and CDR2 from the germline V gene are LGHNA and YSLEER. Unmatched junction bases numbered 7, after V lost 5 bases and J lost 1 base. The CDR3 is 15 residues long.

The chain employs TRBV27 and TRBJ2-7; the D is unclear. From germline, CDR1 is MNHEY and CDR2 SMNVEV (reference sequence). Trimming stripped 2 bases from V and 0 bases from J, with 8 bases between. The CDR3 covers 14 residues. The CDR3: CASSLGFPSYEQYF. As DNA, the CDR3 is TGTGCCAGCAGTTTAGGATTCCCCTCCTACGAGCAGTACTTC.

This clone was counted between two and nine times. V and J are TRBV29-1 and TRBJ2-6, with D possibly matching TRBD1 (6 bases). V shed 5 bases and J shed 0 bases, with 8 bases lying between them. Germline V lookup: CDR1 SQVTM, CDR2 ANQGSEA. The CDR3 sequence is 14 residues long. CDR3 in amino acids: CSVLDSSGANVLTF. In nucleotides, the CDR3 is TGCAGCGTTCTGGACAGCTCTGGGGCCAACGTCCTGACTTTC.

The chain uses TRBV18 and TRBJ2-5, with TRBD1 as a possible D gene (6 bases). TRBJ2-7 matches the DNA end more closely, so the J call is doubtful. Germline CDR1 is KGHSH and CDR2 is LQKENI. The CDR3 consists of 14 residues. CDR3: CASSPTGLSYEQYF. For the CDR3, the DNA is TGTGCCAGCTCGCCCACAGGGCTCTCCTACGAGCAGTACTTC.

The rearrangement uses TRBV6-1 and TRBJ1-5, with unresolved D. Germline CDR1 reads MNHNS; CDR2 reads SASEGT. CDR3 length: 12 amino acids. Trimming took 5 bases from V and 8 from J, leaving 10 bases between them. CDR3 loop: CASSPLGEPQHF. The CDR3 DNA sequence: TGTGCCAGCAGTCCTCTCGGGGAGCCCCAGCATTTT.

The genes are TRBV29-1 and TRBJ1-1; D might be TRBD1 (5 bases). Germline CDR1 SQVTM, CDR2 ANQGSEA. V lost 7 bases and J 2 bases, leaving 14 bases between the germline ends. The CDR3 runs 13 residues. The CDR3 spells CSARQGSNTEAFF. In DNA form, the CDR3 reads TGCAGCGCCAGGCAGGGTTCTAACACTGAAGCTTTCTTT.

The CDR3 region has the DNA TGTGCCAGCAGGGCTAGCGAAGGATACACCGGGGAGCTGTTTTTT. Protein sequence: CASRASEGYTGELFF. The gene calls are TRBV7-9 and TRBJ2-2; perhaps TRBD2 as D (6 bases). Germline V gene data show CDR1 as SEHNR and CDR2 as FQNEAQ (reference sequence). V was trimmed by 6 bases and J by 3 bases, leaving 14 bases between them. CDR3 length: 15 amino acids.